What follows are 2 T cell receptor beta chains derived from one specimen sequenced in a study of regulatory T cells in long-lasting Graves disease. Time point given: newly diagnosed GD, antithyroid drugs for less than 3 months. Scientists built the TCR library using RNA that was extracted from PBMCs. Relying on iRepertoire HTBI primers and Arm-PCR of CDR3 regions, the team built TCR beta libraries. TCRdb fed the multiplex PCR reads into MiXCR, producing one record per CDR3 protein. The data hold hundreds of thousands of distinct CDR3 sequences, with under 20% observed a single time. Separately, the same data were catalogued under a study of T cells in Graves' hyperthyroidism and ophthalmopathy.

The starting material was peripheral blood mononuclear cells (PBMCs), obtained at new diagnosis, from a patient treated with antithyroid drugs. These receptors came from a woman in her thirties with Graves disease.

This clonotype has just a few counts. The J gene is TRBJ2-5, the V gene TRBV28, with D possibly being TRBD2 (8 bases). With 2 bases removed from V and 4 bases from J, the gap between germline ends came to 17 bases. From germline, CDR1 is MDHEN and CDR2 SYDVKM. This CDR3 region has 16 residues. CDR3 protein: CASSLPREGASETQYF. CDR3 nucleotide sequence: TGTGCCAGCAGTTTACCCCGGGAGGGGGCATCAGAGACCCAGTACTTC.

The genes are TRBV12-3 or TRBV12-4 and TRBJ2-7; 8 nucleotides line up with TRBD1. V was clipped by 4 bases and J by 4 bases; unmatched bases: 3. The CDR3 extends over 13 amino acids. The CDR3 loop reads CASSWGQVYEQYF. The CDR3 DNA follows: TGTGCCAGCAGTTGGGGACAGGTATACGAGCAGTACTTC.